This is a list of T cell receptor beta chains from one sample in a study of blood T cell repertoires in COVID-19. TCRdb's table, derived via immunoSEQ multiplex PCR, lists solely in-frame clones and lacks some. Of roughly 100,000 clones listed, approximately 84% were seen once; the top ten hold about 9.4%. Sequencing was performed on peripheral blood. The receptors here all came from a man aged 70 or older with acute or convalescent COVID-19. CDR3s include the opening cysteine and the closing phenylalanine or tryptophan. The D gene is left open where the match is weak. Clone size is stated in some rows and not others, as once, few, many or a class when expanded.

v_call	clone_size	j_call	d_call	cdr3_nt	cdr3_aa
TRBV7-8	NA	TRBJ2-7	NA	TGTGCCAGCAGCTTAGTCCCGGACTTTCGAGAGCAGTACTTC	CASSLVPDFREQYF
TRBV11-2	NA	TRBJ2-1	TRBD2	TGTGCCAGCAGCCTAGGGGCTAGCGGGAGTTGGGAGCAGTTCTTC	CASSLGASGSWEQFF
TRBV5-1	NA	TRBJ2-2	NA	TGCGCCAGCAGCTTGTTAGGGGACATCGGGGAGCTGTTTTTT	CASSLLGDIGELFF
TRBV5-5	NA	TRBJ2-3	NA	TGTGCCAGCAGCTTGGGGGGGCGACGGTTAGATACGCAGTATTTT	CASSLGGRRLDTQYF
TRBV6-4	NA	TRBJ2-1	TRBD2	TGTGCCAGCAGTGAGGGCGGGAGGGCCAGGAATGAGCAGTTCTTC	CASSEGGRARNEQFF
TRBV19	NA	TRBJ2-3	TRBD2	TGTGCCAGTAGATCTATAGCGGGAGGGATATCAGATACGCAGTATTTT	CASRSIAGGISDTQYF
TRBV3-1/TRBV3-2	NA	TRBJ1-2	NA	TGTGCCAGCAGCCAAGATTGGGCGACCAGCTACACCTTC	CASSQDWATSYTF
TRBV9	NA	TRBJ2-1	TRBD2	TGTGCCAGCAGCGTAGGCCCGTCTAGCGGACCCTACAATGAGCAGTTCTTC	CASSVGPSSGPYNEQFF
TRBV28	NA	TRBJ1-4	NA	TGTGCCAGCAGCGATCGGGGATCAAGGGTTTCTGAAAAACTGTTTTTT	CASSDRGSRVSEKLFF
TRBV3-1/TRBV3-2	NA	TRBJ1-2	NA	TGTGCCAGCAGGGAGGCGAGGGCTGGCTACACCTTC	CASREARAGYTF
TRBV30	NA	TRBJ2-1	NA	TGTGCCTGGAGTCTGGACAGTGCGTGGCATGAGCAGTTCTTC	CAWSLDSAWHEQFF
TRBV7-8	NA	TRBJ1-2	NA	TGTGCCAGCAGCCCCCAAAAGACTGGTGGCTACACCTTC	CASSPQKTGGYTF
TRBV29-1	NA	TRBJ2-1	TRBD2	TGCAGCGTTGACTTAACGGGACTAGCGGGGTCGTACAATGAGCAGTTCTTC	CSVDLTGLAGSYNEQFF
TRBV28	NA	TRBJ2-7	TRBD1	TGTGCCAGCATATCGGGACAGTCCTACGAGCAGTACTTC	CASISGQSYEQYF
TRBV13	NA	TRBJ2-1	TRBD1	TGTGCCAGCAGCTCGGGACAGTTGAATGAGCAGTTCTTC	CASSSGQLNEQFF
TRBV7-3	once	TRBJ2-5	TRBD2	TGTGCCAGCAGCCGAAGCGGGATTTTAGAGACCCAGTACTTC	CASSRSGILETQYF
TRBV11-2	NA	TRBJ2-7	NA	TGTGCCAGCAGCTCCCAAGTCAGGGGAAAATACGAGCAGTACTTC	CASSSQVRGKYEQYF
TRBV7-8	NA	TRBJ2-1	TRBD2	TGTGCCAGCAGCCTGCGGGAGTTCCCTAACAATGAGCAGTTCTTC	CASSLREFPNNEQFF
TRBV7-8	once	TRBJ1-1	NA	TGTGCCAGCAGCTACGCTGAGAACAGGGCTGAAGCTTTCTTT	CASSYAENRAEAFF
TRBV28	NA	TRBJ1-4	TRBD1	TGTGCCAGCAGTTTCAAGGGGGCGTCTGAAAAACTGTTTTTT	CASSFKGASEKLFF
TRBV14	NA	TRBJ1-5	TRBD1	TGTGCCAGCAGACAGGGGGCCCCCAATCAGCCCCAGCATTTT	CASRQGAPNQPQHF
TRBV7-9	once	TRBJ2-7	NA	TGTGCCAGCAGCTTAGTCGGGTACGAGCAGTACTTC	CASSLVGYEQYF
TRBV6-1	NA	TRBJ2-3	NA	TGTGCCAGCAGTGAAGCGGTGGGGCAGGCTCCAGATACGCAGTATTTT	CASSEAVGQAPDTQYF
TRBV5-5	NA	TRBJ1-1	NA	TGTGCCAGCAGCTTGACGACGGGACATCAGAACACTGAAGCTTTCTTT	CASSLTTGHQNTEAFF
TRBV29-1	once	TRBJ1-4	NA	TGCAGCGTAGCAGGGGCCCCACTCAATGAAAAACTGTTTTTT	CSVAGAPLNEKLFF
TRBV7-9	NA	TRBJ1-2	NA	TGTGCCAGCACCGCCGAAACTCCTAACTATGGCTACACCTTC	CASTAETPNYGYTF
TRBV7-3	NA	TRBJ2-2	NA	TGTGCCAGCAGCTTAGTAAACAGGGAGCTGTTTTTT	CASSLVNRELFF
TRBV30	NA	TRBJ1-1	NA	TGTGCCTGGAGTGTTCTCGTTGGGGGGGAGGGAGCTTTCTTT	CAWSVLVGGEGAFF
TRBV4-2	NA	TRBJ2-4	NA	TGTGCCAGCAGCCAAGGGGGGCGGGGGACGGAGGACATTCAGTACTTC	CASSQGGRGTEDIQYF
TRBV28	once	TRBJ2-5	TRBD2	TGTGCCAGCAGTTTATGGGGGGGACTAGCGGGAGGTCTCGGTCGGGAGACCCAGTACTTC	CASSLWGGLAGGLGRETQYF
TRBV28	many	TRBJ2-2	NA	TGTGCCAGCAGAGGGGGCACCGGGGAGCTGTTTTTT	CASRGGTGELFF
TRBV7-9	NA	TRBJ2-7	TRBD2	TGTGCCAGCAGCAAAGTGGGCACAAGGGACTACCCATCCTACGAGCAGTACTTC	CASSKVGTRDYPSYEQYF
TRBV24-1	once	TRBJ2-5	NA	TGTGCCACCAGTGCCCAGGAAGAGACCCAGTACTTC	CATSAQEETQYF
TRBV12-5	NA	TRBJ2-7	NA	TGTGCTAGTGGTTTGAAACACCCCCCCCATGACTACGAGCAGTACTTC	CASGLKHPPHDYEQYF
TRBV27	NA	TRBJ2-1	TRBD1	TGTGCCAGCAGTCCGCGACAGGGGAGGAACAATGAGCAGTTCTTC	CASSPRQGRNNEQFF
TRBV3-1/TRBV3-2	once	TRBJ2-5	TRBD2	TGTGCCAGCAGCCAAGGGTTGAGGCGGGAGGAGTTTCAGACCCAGTACTTC	CASSQGLRREEFQTQYF
TRBV3-1/TRBV3-2	NA	TRBJ2-7	NA	TGTGCCAGCAGCTCTCGGACACAGGTCTTCCACGAGCAGTACTTC	CASSSRTQVFHEQYF
TRBV7-2	NA	TRBJ2-1	TRBD1	TGTGCCAGCAGCCTAGGACAGGGCTCCTACAATGAGCAGTTCTTC	CASSLGQGSYNEQFF
TRBV10-1	NA	TRBJ2-6	NA	TGCGCCAGCAGTAAAGGGGGGGCAGTGGCTGGGGCCAACGTCCTGACTTTC	CASSKGGAVAGANVLTF
TRBV7-3	NA	TRBJ1-1	TRBD1	TGTGCCAGCAGCCCGACAGGGGGTACTGAAGCTTTCTTT	CASSPTGGTEAFF
TRBV7-2	NA	TRBJ2-2	TRBD1	TGTGCCAGCAGCAAAAGCAGGGGGCAGAACACCGGGGAGCTGTTTTTT	CASSKSRGQNTGELFF
TRBV28	few	TRBJ1-2	NA	TGTGCCAGCGCAGTCGGGGGAGCACTCGCTCTCTATGGCTACACCTTC	CASAVGGALALYGYTF
TRBV4-2	NA	TRBJ2-1	NA	TGTGCCAGCAGCCAAGATCTTACTCGCTCAGGGAATGAGCAGTTCTTC	CASSQDLTRSGNEQFF
TRBV6-5	NA	TRBJ1-1	NA	TGTGCCAGCAGTCCCCCGGGAGGCGGCGGTACTGAAGCTTTCTTT	CASSPPGGGGTEAFF
TRBV5-6	many	TRBJ2-3	NA	TGTGCCAGCAGCTTGCCAGCAGGTCGCACAGATACGCAGTATTTT	CASSLPAGRTDTQYF
TRBV6-5	NA	TRBJ1-2	TRBD1	TGTGCCAGCAGCCCCGACAGGGTAACGACTTTTGGCTACACCTTC	CASSPDRVTTFGYTF
TRBV19	NA	TRBJ2-1	TRBD2	TGTGCCAGTCGACTAGCGGGGGCCAGTGGGCGCGATGAGCAGTTCTTC	CASRLAGASGRDEQFF
TRBV27	NA	TRBJ1-4	NA	TGTGCCAGCAAGAGGCTGGACACCACCCAGGGGGAAAAACTGTTTTTT	CASKRLDTTQGEKLFF
TRBV7-9	NA	TRBJ1-1	NA	TGTGCCAGCAGCTTAGAGGGACAGAACACTGAAGCTTTCTTT	CASSLEGQNTEAFF
TRBV20-1	NA	TRBJ2-3	TRBD2	TGCAGTGCTAGTAGGGGCCTAGCGGGGTACACAGATACGCAGTATTTT	CSASRGLAGYTDTQYF
TRBV4-2	NA	TRBJ2-3	TRBD1	TGTGCCAGCAGCCTTCTACCGGGACAGGGTGGGGATACGCAGTATTTT	CASSLLPGQGGDTQYF
TRBV7-2	once	TRBJ2-2	NA	TGTGCCAGCAGCTCTACCGGGGTCGGGGAGCTGTTTTTT	CASSSTGVGELFF
TRBV6-5	NA	TRBJ2-2	TRBD2	TGTGCCAGCAGTTCGGGACTAGCGGGGTTCACCGGGGAGCTGTTTTTT	CASSSGLAGFTGELFF
TRBV7-2	NA	TRBJ2-2	NA	TGTGCCAGCAGCCCAATAGTGGGGAGGAACACCGGGGAGCTGTTTTTT	CASSPIVGRNTGELFF
TRBV5-5	NA	TRBJ1-6	NA	TGTGCCAGCAGCTTATCGAGCTCCTATAATTCACCCCTCCACTTT	CASSLSSSYNSPLHF
TRBV7-3	few	TRBJ2-5	TRBD1	TGTGCCAGCAGCTTAATAGGGGACAGGTCGGAGACCCAGTACTTC	CASSLIGDRSETQYF
TRBV6-6	NA	TRBJ2-7	TRBD2	TGTGCCAGCATCAGCGGGGCGAGCTCCTACGAGCAGTACTTC	CASISGASSYEQYF
TRBV4-2	NA	TRBJ2-1	TRBD2	TGTGCCAGCAGCCAAGATCGGGCGGGCAGGGAAGTTCTAGCGGCCACCTACAATGAGCAGTTCTTC	CASSQDRAGREVLAATYNEQFF
TRBV29-1	NA	TRBJ2-1	NA	TGCAGCGTTGAAGGTCGGAGCGCCTACAATGAGCAGTTCTTC	CSVEGRSAYNEQFF
TRBV6-2/TRBV6-3	NA	TRBJ1-2	TRBD1	TGTGCCAGCAGTTACTCATGGACAGGGCTCCTCTATGGCTACACCTTC	CASSYSWTGLLYGYTF